The entry that follows covers one T cell receptor (beta chain) sequence. The target antigen is unknown. The CDR3 totals 13 residues. V lost 10 bases and J 2 bases, leaving 15 bases between the germline ends. The germline V gene has CDR1 SNHLY and CDR2 FYNNEI. This entry is derived from a study of CD8+CD57+ T cells in acquired aplastic anemia. Study conclusions and caveats: Fewer than 35 sequences, all CD8+ CDR3, were shared between patients and controls.

Before being chosen for sequencing, patients had shown CD8+CD57+ cell expansion by flow cytometry. For CDR3 and TCR beta VDJ profiling, genomic DNA was the template used. TCRdb reprocessed the reads with MiXCR, giving one entry per CDR3 protein. The sample includes some 170,000 distinct CDR3 sequences, roughly 48% of them seen just once. The chain is built from TRBV2 and TRBJ2-7; D uncertain. This receptor was taken from a human donor with aplastic anemia. The sequenced sample consisted of sorted CD4+, CD8+, or CD8+CD57+ T cells (not recorded which) from PBMCs. CDR3 loop: CATQPELAYEQYF. The CDR3 DNA is TGTGCCACCCAGCCGGAGTTAGCCTACGAGCAGTACTTC.